This T cell receptor (beta chain) was identified during a study of Ad26.COV2.S vaccination and SARS-CoV-2 variants. Study-wide context: Once or twice, 56 days apart, Ad26.COV2.S was delivered intramuscularly.

Described treatment: around 19 received Ad26.COV2.S at low or high dose, single or two shots; roughly five received placebo; per-sample allocation not given. All samples were drawn on day 63, counting from the first vaccine or placebo injection. Worth noting for this clone: What it binds is unknown.

The ends were cut back, 5 bases at V and 4 bases at J, with 8 bases in the middle. CDR3 length: 13 residues. Per the germline V gene, CDR1 is LNHDA and CDR2 is SQIVND (reference sequence). Study-wide points: Spike-specific TCR breadth was greater in vaccine than placebo recipients. The study found similar non-spike TCR breadth in vaccine and placebo recipients.

The protocol was immunoSEQ multiplex PCR, while the TCRdb copy is restricted to in-frame clones and leaves out a portion. The sample lists 350,000 to 400,000 clones; approximately 91% were seen once. Sample: peripheral blood, taken in a trial of Ad26.COV2.S vaccine versus placebo. The clonotype comes from a person between 18 and 65 years old who received the Ad26.COV2.S COVID-19 vaccine or a placebo. The chain combines TRBV19 with TRBJ2-2; no reliable D call. This chain's CDR3 is CASSSIRTGELFF. The CDR3 coding sequence is TGTGCCAGTAGTTCCATTCGCACCGGGGAGCTGTTTTTT.